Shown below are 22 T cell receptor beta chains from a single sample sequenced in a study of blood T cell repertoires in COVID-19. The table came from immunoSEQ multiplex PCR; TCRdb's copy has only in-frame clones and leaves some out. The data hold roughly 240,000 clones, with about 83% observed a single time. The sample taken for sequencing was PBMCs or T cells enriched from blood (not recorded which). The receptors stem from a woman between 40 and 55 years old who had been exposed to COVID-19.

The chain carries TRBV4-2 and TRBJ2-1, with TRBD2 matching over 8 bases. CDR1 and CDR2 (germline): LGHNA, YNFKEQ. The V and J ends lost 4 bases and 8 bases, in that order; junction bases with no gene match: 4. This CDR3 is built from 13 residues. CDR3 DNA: TGTGCCAGCAGCCGTATCGGGGGGGATGAGCAGTTCTTC. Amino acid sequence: CASSRIGGDEQFF.

The CDR3 nucleotides are TGTGCCAGCAGCCAAGTTGTGACAGGGACCTACGAGCAGTACTTC. It specifies CASSQVVTGTYEQYF. The chain recombines TRBV4-2 with TRBJ2-7; TRBD1 aligns across 7 bases. Germline CDR1 is LGHNA and CDR2 is YNFKEQ. The CDR3 consists of 15 residues. The J segment lost 2 bases and the V segment lost 1 base, leaving 5 bases of the junction unmatched.

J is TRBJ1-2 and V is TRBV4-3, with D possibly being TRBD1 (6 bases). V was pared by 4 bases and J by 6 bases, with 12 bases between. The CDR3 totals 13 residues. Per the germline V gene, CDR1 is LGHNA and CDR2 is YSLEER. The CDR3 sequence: CASSRLGGDGYTF. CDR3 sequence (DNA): TGCGCCAGCAGCCGCCTAGGGGGGGATGGCTACACCTTC.

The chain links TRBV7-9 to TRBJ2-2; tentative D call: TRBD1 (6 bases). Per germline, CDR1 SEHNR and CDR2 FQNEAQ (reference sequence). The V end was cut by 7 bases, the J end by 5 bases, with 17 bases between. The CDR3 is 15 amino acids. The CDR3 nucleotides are TGTGCCAGCACCCCTCCGGGACACCAAACCGGGGAGCTGTTTTTT. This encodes CASTPPGHQTGELFF.

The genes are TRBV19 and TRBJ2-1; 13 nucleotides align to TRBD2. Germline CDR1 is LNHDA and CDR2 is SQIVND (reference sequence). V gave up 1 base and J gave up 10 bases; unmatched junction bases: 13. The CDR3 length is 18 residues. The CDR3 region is CASSIAGLAGRSASEQFF. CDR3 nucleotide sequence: TGTGCCAGTAGTATAGCGGGACTAGCGGGGCGCTCAGCTTCCGAGCAGTTCTTC.

CDR3 sequence reads: CASRTGSMGAYGYTF. DNA of the CDR3: TGTGCCAGCAGAACAGGGTCAATGGGGGCCTATGGCTACACCTTC. The rearrangement links TRBV6-5 to TRBJ1-2; tentative D call: TRBD1 (6 bases). CDR1 is MNHEY, CDR2 SVGAGI, per germline. Between the trimmed V and J ends, which lost 6 bases and 4 bases, there was a span of 18 bases. This CDR3 is built from 15 residues.

CDR3: CAISEGTGGTGDIQYF. The CDR3 DNA sequence: TGTGCCATCAGTGAAGGGACAGGGGGCACGGGTGACATTCAGTACTTC. The V gene is TRBV10-3, the J gene TRBJ2-4; 12 bases agree with TRBD1. Germline V CDR1 and CDR2: ENHRY, SYGVKD. This CDR3 region has 16 residues. With V trimmed by 3 bases and J by 8 bases, 8 bases remained unmatched.

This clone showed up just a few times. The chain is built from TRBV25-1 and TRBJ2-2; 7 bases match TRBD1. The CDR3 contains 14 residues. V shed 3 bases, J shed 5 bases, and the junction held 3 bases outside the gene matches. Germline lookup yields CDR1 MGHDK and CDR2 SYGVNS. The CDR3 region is CASSELDRTGELFF. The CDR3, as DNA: TGTGCCAGCAGTGAGCTGGACAGGACCGGGGAGCTGTTTTTT.

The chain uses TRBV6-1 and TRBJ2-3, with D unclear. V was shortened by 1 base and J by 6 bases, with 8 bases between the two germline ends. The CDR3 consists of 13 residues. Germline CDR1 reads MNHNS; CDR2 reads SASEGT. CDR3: CASSEEYFDTQYF. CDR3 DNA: TGTGCCAGCAGTGAAGAGTACTTCGATACGCAGTATTTT.

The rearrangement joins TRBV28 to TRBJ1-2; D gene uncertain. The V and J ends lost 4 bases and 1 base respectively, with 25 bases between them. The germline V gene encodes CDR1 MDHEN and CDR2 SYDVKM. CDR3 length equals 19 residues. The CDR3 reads CASSSLGRSAEDNNYGYTF. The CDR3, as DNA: TGTGCCAGCAGTTCCCTCGGTAGGTCAGCCGAGGATAATAACTATGGCTACACCTTC.

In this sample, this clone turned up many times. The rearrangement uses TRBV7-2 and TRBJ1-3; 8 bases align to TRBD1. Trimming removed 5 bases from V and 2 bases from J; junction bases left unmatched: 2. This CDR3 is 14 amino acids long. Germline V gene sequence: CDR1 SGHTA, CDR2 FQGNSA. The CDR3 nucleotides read TGTGCCAGCAGCGGACAGGGAGCTGGAAACACCATATATTTT. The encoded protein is CASSGQGAGNTIYF.

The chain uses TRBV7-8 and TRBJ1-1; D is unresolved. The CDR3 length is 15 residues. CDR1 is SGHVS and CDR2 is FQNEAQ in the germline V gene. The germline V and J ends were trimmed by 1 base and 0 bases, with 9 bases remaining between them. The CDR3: CASSLDSLMNTEAFF. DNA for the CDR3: TGTGCCAGCAGCTTAGACAGTCTCATGAACACTGAAGCTTTCTTT.

CDR3 nucleotide sequence: TGTGCCAGCAGCCAAGTAGAGGGGGTTTATGGCTACACCTTC. This sequence encodes CASSQVEGVYGYTF. This sequence joins TRBV3-1 (or the pseudogene TRBV3-2) and TRBJ1-2; D might be TRBD1 (6 bases). The ends were cut back, 1 base at V and 5 bases at J, with 11 bases in the middle. CDR1 is LGHDT and CDR2 is YNNKEL in the germline V gene (reference sequence). This CDR3 has 14 amino acids.

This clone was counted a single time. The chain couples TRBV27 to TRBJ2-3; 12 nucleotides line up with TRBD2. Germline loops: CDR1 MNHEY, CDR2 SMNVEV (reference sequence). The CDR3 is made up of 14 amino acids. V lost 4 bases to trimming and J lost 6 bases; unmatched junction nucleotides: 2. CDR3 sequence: CASSSSGGADTQYF. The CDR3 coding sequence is TGTGCCAGCAGTTCTAGCGGGGGGGCGGATACGCAGTATTTT.

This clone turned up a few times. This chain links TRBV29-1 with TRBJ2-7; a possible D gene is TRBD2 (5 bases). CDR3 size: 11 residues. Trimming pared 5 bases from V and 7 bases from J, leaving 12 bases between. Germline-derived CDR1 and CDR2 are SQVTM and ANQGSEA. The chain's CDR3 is CSVSVRGEQYF. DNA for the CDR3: TGCAGCGTTTCAGTCCGGGGTGAGCAGTACTTC.

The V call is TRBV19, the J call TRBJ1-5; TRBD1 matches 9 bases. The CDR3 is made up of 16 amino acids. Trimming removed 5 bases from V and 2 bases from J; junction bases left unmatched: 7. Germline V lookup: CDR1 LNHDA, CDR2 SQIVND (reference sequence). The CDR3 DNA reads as TGTGCCAGTAGTCCGTGGGACAGGGAACGCAATCAGCCCCAGCATTTT. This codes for CASSPWDRERNQPQHF.

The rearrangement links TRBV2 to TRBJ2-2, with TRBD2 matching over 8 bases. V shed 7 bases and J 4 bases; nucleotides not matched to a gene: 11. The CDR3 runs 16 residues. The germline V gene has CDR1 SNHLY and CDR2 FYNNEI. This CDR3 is CASKFEAGVSTGELFF. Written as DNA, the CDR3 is TGTGCCAGCAAGTTTGAAGCGGGGGTTAGCACCGGGGAGCTGTTTTTT.

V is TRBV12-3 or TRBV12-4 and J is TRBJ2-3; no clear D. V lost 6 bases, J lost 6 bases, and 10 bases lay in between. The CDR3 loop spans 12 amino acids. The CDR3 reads CASSAGWDTQYF. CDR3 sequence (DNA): TGTGCCAGCAGCGCCGGGTGGGATACGCAGTATTTT.

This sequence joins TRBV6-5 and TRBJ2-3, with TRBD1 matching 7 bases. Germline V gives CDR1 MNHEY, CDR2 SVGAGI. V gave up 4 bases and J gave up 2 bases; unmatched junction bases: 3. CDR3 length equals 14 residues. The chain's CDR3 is CASSSTGFTDTQYF. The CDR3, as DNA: TGTGCCAGCAGTTCGACAGGGTTCACAGATACGCAGTATTTT.

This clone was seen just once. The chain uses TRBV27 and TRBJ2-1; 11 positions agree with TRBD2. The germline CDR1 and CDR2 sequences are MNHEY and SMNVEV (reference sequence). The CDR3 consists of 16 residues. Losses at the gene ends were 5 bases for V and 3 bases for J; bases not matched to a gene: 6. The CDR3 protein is CASSARLAGYYNEQFF. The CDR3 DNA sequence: TGTGCCAGCAGTGCGCGACTAGCGGGGTACTACAATGAGCAGTTCTTC.

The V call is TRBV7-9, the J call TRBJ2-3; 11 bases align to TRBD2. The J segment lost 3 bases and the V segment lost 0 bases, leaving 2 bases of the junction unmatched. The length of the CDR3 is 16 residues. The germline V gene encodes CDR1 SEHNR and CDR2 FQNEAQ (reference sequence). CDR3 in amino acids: CASSLASSGGTDTQYF. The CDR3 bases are TGTGCCAGCAGCTTAGCGTCTAGCGGGGGGACAGATACGCAGTATTTT.

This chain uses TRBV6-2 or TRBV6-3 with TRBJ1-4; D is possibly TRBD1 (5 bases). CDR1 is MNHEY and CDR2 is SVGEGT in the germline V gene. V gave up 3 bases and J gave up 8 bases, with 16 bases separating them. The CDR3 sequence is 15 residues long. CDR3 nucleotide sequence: TGTGCCAGCAGTTATGGGGGGACGAAGGGGGAAAAACTGTTTTTT. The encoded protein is CASSYGGTKGEKLFF.